This T cell receptor beta chain stems from a study of shared clonotypes between healthy human individuals (dated by TCRdb to the early 2020s). At the level of the whole study: The cohort included three men and a couple of women between 18 and 49 years of age. For each donor, CD4 naive and CD4 memory were each given three plates, CD8 naive was given two plates, and CD8 memory was given one plate. To estimate repertoire size and how much clonotypes are shared between individuals, the study performed deep sequencing of blood TCR repertoires from roughly five healthy adults. Different laboratories and diverse techniques were used to prepare libraries and sequence TCR repertoires, to increase sequencing depth and limit assay-specific biases. Per donor, leukapheresis produced somewhere between about 0.9 and 10 billion PBMCs. Here is what the overall study found, with its caveats: Incomplete sequencing was indicated by rarefaction of sorted-subset datasets, despite the large sequencing depth. Clonotypes shared by all four sorted-subset donors showed higher generation probabilities than non-shared clonotypes. Pairwise subsampling led to the expectation that sequencing depth would affect the degree of clonotype sharing among donors. Naive subsets generally had larger estimated clonotype richness than memory subsets did. Because the study included only a small number of donors, the genetic and exposure-history diversity represented was limited. About 5% of naive CD4, 3% to 3.5% of naive CD8, around 2.3% of memory CD4, and about 0.4% of memory CD8 clonotypes were shared across a few donors. Only blood was sampled, and tissue TCR repertoires likely differ from those in blood.

CD8 naive samples were obtained by positive selection for CCR7 among CD45RO-negative cells, yielding a CD45RA+CCR7+ population from which TemRA cells were excluded. Donors were healthy HIV-negative adults with no recently reported acute infections or vaccinations. All donors were Caucasian adults living in Nashville, Tennessee, USA. Blood was collected by leukapheresis, and PBMCs were isolated by Ficoll-Histopaque density gradient centrifugation and then cryopreserved in liquid nitrogen vapor phase. Analytical flow cytometry was used to check the purity and quantity of each magnetically sorted T cell population. Genomic DNA was isolated from every sorted fraction and measured by UV absorbance on a Nanodrop 2000c. Using the deep immunoSEQ assay, multiplex PCR amplified TCR CDR3 regions from genomic DNA. Extracted genomic DNA from each cell subset was distributed evenly across all wells of several immunoSEQ 96-well plates, and each plate was treated as a replicate. Each replicate PCR for sorted subsets received roughly 0.2 ug genomic DNA, equal to some 32,000 T cell genomes. Purified libraries were measured with a Qubit 3.0 fluorometer, size-checked on a Bioanalyzer 2100, and measured again with the KAPA Library Quantification kit. Each immunoSEQ 96-well plate was sequenced on its own single-read 150-cycle Illumina NextSeq 550 flow cell. Per the original workflow: The immunoSEQ output contained only junctional sequences without quality scores, so filtering could not match that applied to full-length reads. Sequences were annotated with PyIR, a Python wrapper for IgBLAST v1.9, and V/J genes and CDR3 were assigned using IMGT germline references. Reads were removed for weak V/J assignments (E-value above 1e-6), missing CDR3, stop codons, out-of-frame junctions, or ambiguous translated residues. V3J clonotypes were defined as sequences sharing an identical inferred V gene, J gene, and CDR3 amino acid sequence. Percentage overlap between repertoires was computed as shared unique clonotypes divided by the size of the smaller repertoire. Three approaches were used to assess repertoire richness: RTK rarefaction, the Chao1 estimator, and Recon v2.1 estimates of unobserved clonotypes. OLGA was used to compute generation probabilities for all TCRbeta clonotypes that the gDNA method yielded from a few donors. TCRdb's version of the immuneACCESS table is confined to in-frame rearrangements and falls short of the full clone set. An unresolved V gene accounts for under half of the shortfall where checked; the remainder is of unknown origin. The V and J calls and clone size are taken from that table; D and trimming were inferred from the DNA. For this sample there are over 2 million clones; approximately 94% appear just once. Roughly 1% of the sample is in the top ten clones.

V and J lose 2 bases and 3 bases, and a span of 14 bases separates them. CDR1 is given as MDHEN and CDR2 as SYDVKM, both from the germline V gene. The cysteine opens and the phenylalanine closes a CDR3 of 15 amino acids. Only the CDR3 DNA is retained, 45 bases long and in frame from the first base. Regarding this clone: The specificity of this receptor is unknown. It has no much larger one-base neighbor in the sample; base qualities were not kept.

Sequences were obtained from naive CD8+ T cells sorted from blood. The cell subset or site label here, explained by the study, means: CD45RA+CCR7+. The chain is made from TRBV28 and TRBJ2-7; the D gene is perhaps TRBD1 or TRBD2, as each covers 5 bases. This receptor was identified in a man aged 18 to 29 in good health. The nucleotide sequence is given as TGTGCCAGCAGTTTAAGGGGATTGAGGGACTACGAGCAGTACTTC. This translates into CASSLRGLRDYEQYF.